These 20 T cell receptor beta chains were all obtained from the same sample, sequenced in a study of T-cell reconstitution after alpha-beta-depleted transplantation in children. Unique molecular identifiers were built into the TCRbeta library. TCRdb independently ran MiXCR on the PCR reads; one entry per CDR3 protein. The table records over 400,000 distinct CDR3 sequences, about 40% of them present only once. Sequenced material: PBMCs, taken before TCRalphabeta/CD19-depleted stem cell transplant. The receptors shown here come from a girl under 10 years old with aplastic anemia, due to receive a stem cell transplant.

The table lists this clonotype with many counts. V usage is TRBV28 and J usage is TRBJ2-5, with TRBD1 identical over 11 bases. The V gene's germline CDR1 is MDHEN and CDR2 SYDVKM. V shed 7 bases, J shed 5 bases, and the junction held 6 bases outside the gene matches. CDR3 length: 14 amino acids. CDR3 nucleotide sequence: TGTGCCAGCATGTGGACAGGGGGCGGGGAGACCCAGTACTTC. The encoded protein is CASMWTGGGETQYF.

V is TRBV5-1 and J is TRBJ1-5; D unresolved. Per the germline V gene, CDR1 is SGHRS and CDR2 is YFSETQ. Deletions cut 4 bases from V and 3 bases from J, with 8 bases between. CDR3 size: 13 residues. Here the CDR3 DNA reads TGCGCCAGCAGCGAGACCATCAATCAGCCCCAGCATTTT. Its translation: CASSETINQPQHF. Full variable domain (remainder filled in from reference TRBV5-1 and TRBJ1-5): KAGVTQTPRYLIKTRGQQVTLSCSPISGHRSVSWYQQTPGQGLQFLFEYFSETQRNKGNFPGRFSGRQFSNSRSEMNVSTLELGDSALYLCASSETINQPQHFGDGTRLSIL.

This clonotype was seen just once. This rearrangement joins TRBV20-1 to TRBJ1-4, with D possibly being TRBD1 (5 bases). The CDR3 covers 15 residues. Germline loops: CDR1 DFQATT, CDR2 SNEGSKA (reference sequence). For the CDR3, the DNA is TGCAGCGTTATGGGGCAGAGTGCAACTAATGAAAAACTGTTTTTT. Amino acids: CSVMGQSATNEKLFF.

This clonotype was picked up one time. This sequence joins TRBV5-1 and TRBJ2-3, with 7 nucleotides matching TRBD1. Germline lookup yields CDR1 SGHRS and CDR2 YFSETQ. The CDR3 runs to 15 residues. With V trimmed by 4 bases and J by 3 bases, 8 bases remained unmatched. The CDR3 here is CASSPLGGRTDTQYF. The CDR3, as DNA: TGCGCCAGCAGCCCTTTAGGGGGCAGGACAGATACGCAGTATTTT.

The gene calls are TRBV5-1 and TRBJ2-6, with 7 bases lining up with TRBD1. Per germline, CDR1 SGHRS and CDR2 YFSETQ. The V gene end was trimmed by 4 bases and the J gene end by 4 bases; junction bases not matched to a gene: 5. The CDR3 covers 15 residues. CDR3 region: CASSPTGVGANVLTF. CDR3 DNA: TGCGCCAGCAGCCCTACAGGGGTCGGGGCCAACGTCCTGACTTTC.

The CDR3 is CASRAKPGGARNEQFF. CDR3 coding DNA: TGTGCCAGCAGGGCAAAGCCGGGAGGTGCACGCAATGAGCAGTTCTTC. The chain recombines TRBV6-2 or TRBV6-3 with TRBJ2-1, with 7 bases aligning to TRBD2. The CDR3 length is 16 residues. Germline-derived CDR1 and CDR2 are MNHEY and SVGEGT. With V trimmed by 6 bases and J by 6 bases, 14 bases remained unmatched.

The table lists this clonotype with a few counts. The V and J genes are TRBV7-9 and TRBJ1-2; TRBD1 is a possible D gene (6 bases). Germline V gives CDR1 SEHNR, CDR2 FQNEAQ (reference sequence). The CDR3 extends over 14 amino acids. V dropped 2 bases and J dropped 7 bases, with 14 bases sitting between them. CDR3 in DNA: TGTGCCAGCAGCTTACCAGGGGCCAAGAGTGGCTACACCTTC. It encodes CASSLPGAKSGYTF.

The chain is built from TRBV20-1 and TRBJ2-2; 9 nucleotides align to TRBD2. CDR1 and CDR2 (germline): DFQATT, SNEGSKA (reference sequence). J was trimmed by 1 base and V by 5 bases; bases with no gene match: 2. The CDR3 loop spans 14 amino acids. CDR3 nucleotides: TGCAGTGCTGGGACTAGCCGGAACACCGGGGAGCTGTTTTTT. Protein: CSAGTSRNTGELFF.

V is TRBV6-1 and J is TRBJ1-5; D may be TRBD1 (5 bases). CDR1 is MNHNS and CDR2 is SASEGT in the germline V gene. The V end lost 1 base, the J end lost 11 bases, and 15 bases lay between the germline ends. The CDR3 extends over 14 amino acids. The chain's CDR3 is CASSEGGVASAQHF. CDR3 in DNA: TGTGCCAGCAGTGAAGGGGGGGTTGCCTCGGCCCAGCATTTT.

The chain is built from TRBV7-9 and TRBJ2-7; D may correspond to TRBD1 or TRBD2 (6 bases each). The germline gives CDR1 SEHNR, CDR2 FQNEAQ (reference sequence). V shed 7 bases and J shed 8 bases, with 24 bases lying between them. The CDR3 is 15 residues long. In nucleotides, the CDR3 is TGTGCCAGCAATCCAGGTATCGGGGGCCTGTTGAAGCAGTACTTC. This encodes CASNPGIGGLLKQYF.

Only a few counts were recorded for this clonotype. V and J are TRBV20-1 and TRBJ2-1; 8 nucleotides match TRBD2. V was pared by 7 bases and J by 2 bases, with 10 bases of the junction left unmatched. The length of the CDR3 is 15 residues. Germline values: CDR1 DFQATT, CDR2 SNEGSKA (reference sequence). The CDR3 coding sequence is TGCAGTGTCCGGGGGGGACACGGAGCCTACAATGAGCAGTTCTTC. Amino acid sequence: CSVRGGHGAYNEQFF.

A few counts support this clonotype. This chain joins TRBV7-2 and TRBJ2-6, with TRBD1 matching 10 bases. The germline gives CDR1 SGHTA, CDR2 FQGNSA. The V gene end was trimmed by 5 bases and the J gene end by 3 bases; junction bases not matched to a gene: 4. This CDR3 region has 16 residues. CDR3 protein: CASSRQGALGANVLTF. The CDR3 DNA reads as TGTGCCAGCAGCCGACAGGGGGCGCTTGGGGCCAACGTCCTGACTTTC.

This chain connects TRBV20-1 to TRBJ2-1; D is ambiguous. The CDR3 is 15 amino acids. Looked up from germline, CDR1 is DFQATT and CDR2 is SNEGSKA (reference sequence). Between the trimmed V and J ends, which lost 6 bases and 1 base, there was a span of 16 bases. As DNA, the CDR3 is TGCAGTGCGCCAGAACCTCGTACTTCCTACAATGAGCAGTTCTTC. Its protein is CSAPEPRTSYNEQFF.

In its sample, this clonotype was seen a few times. The chain has TRBV5-1 and TRBJ1-1; D is perhaps TRBD1 (6 bases). The CDR3 is made up of 15 amino acids. CDR1 and CDR2 (germline): SGHRS, YFSETQ. The germline V and J ends were trimmed by 2 bases and 1 base, with 12 bases remaining between them. The CDR3 spells CASSFPRGENTEAFF. DNA for the CDR3: TGCGCCAGCAGCTTTCCTAGGGGGGAGAACACTGAAGCTTTCTTT. The full variable domain, completed using reference TRBV5-1 and TRBJ1-1, is KAGVTQTPRYLIKTRGQQVTLSCSPISGHRSVSWYQQTPGQGLQFLFEYFSETQRNKGNFPGRFSGRQFSNSRSEMNVSTLELGDSALYLCASSFPRGENTEAFFGQGTRLTVV.

A few counts support this clonotype. This sequence joins TRBV29-1 and TRBJ1-1; TRBD1 matches 7 bases. There are 14 residues in the CDR3. V trimming: 3 bases; J trimming: 5 bases; junction bases outside the gene matches: 9. The germline CDR1 and CDR2 sequences are SQVTM and ANQGSEA. In nucleotides, the CDR3 is TGCAGCGTTGACAGGGGGGTGCGCTTGACTGAAGCTTTCTTT. This codes for CSVDRGVRLTEAFF.

This clonotype showed up just a few times. V is TRBV5-1 and J is TRBJ2-7; TRBD1 might be the D (6 bases). The CDR3 runs to 14 residues. V lost 1 base and J 1 base, leaving 9 bases between the germline ends. Germline V gives CDR1 SGHRS, CDR2 YFSETQ. CDR3 nucleotides: TGCGCCAGCAGCTTGAGTCAGGGGTCCTACGAGCAGTACTTC. Its translation: CASSLSQGSYEQYF.

This clonotype was counted ten times or more. The rearrangement links TRBV20-1 to TRBJ2-1; possibly TRBD2 for D (6 bases). CDR3 length equals 15 residues. The V gene's germline CDR1 is DFQATT and CDR2 SNEGSKA (reference sequence). Trimming removed 6 bases at V and 4 bases at J, with 19 bases between. The CDR3 protein is CSAGAGLGFYNEQFF. For the CDR3, the DNA is TGCAGTGCCGGGGCGGGACTGGGCTTTTACAATGAGCAGTTCTTC.

The chain recombines TRBV5-1 with TRBJ2-5; 9 bases agree with TRBD1. CDR1 SGHRS and CDR2 YFSETQ come from the germline V gene. The CDR3 loop spans 15 amino acids. V was pared by 3 bases and J by 5 bases, with 8 bases of the junction left unmatched. The CDR3 DNA reads TGCGCCAGCAGCTCCGGGACAGGGATTCGGGAGACCCAGTACTTC. This sequence encodes CASSSGTGIRETQYF.

CDR3: CASSLTSGDLHEQYF. The CDR3 DNA reads TGTGCCAGCAGCTTGACTAGCGGAGACCTCCACGAGCAGTACTTC. This sequence joins TRBV11-1 and TRBJ2-7, with 9 bases matching TRBD2. The V segment lost 3 bases and the J segment 5 bases; nucleotides outside the gene matches: 8. There are 15 residues in the CDR3. The germline V gene has CDR1 SGHAT and CDR2 FQDESV (reference sequence).

This clonotype was counted at least ten times. The chain uses TRBV11-2 and TRBJ1-1; D remains ambiguous. V was clipped by 0 bases and J by 6 bases, with 8 bases between them. The CDR3 sequence is 13 residues long. Germline-derived CDR1 and CDR2 are SGHAT and FQNNGV. CDR3 DNA sequence: TGTGCCAGCAGCTTAGATAGAAGGGCTGAAGCTTTCTTT. Amino acids: CASSLDRRAEAFF.